The rows below give T cell receptor beta chains drawn from one sample of a study of cytotoxic CD8 clonotypes in ibrutinib-treated CLL. Only in-frame clones appear in the TCRdb table, and some are missing; sequencing was by immunoSEQ multiplex PCR. The sample contains roughly 180,000 clones, approximately 80% of which appear only once. The source material was PBMCs, sampled after 24 months of ibrutinib treatment. These TCRs come from a human donor with chronic lymphocytic leukemia. Both conserved end residues are part of each CDR3. Fields, in order: J gene, V gene, CDR3 protein.

TRBJ2-6,TRBV7-3,CASSLAPGANVLTF
TRBJ1-3,TRBV2,CASSTGSGNTIYF
TRBJ1-5,TRBV6-1,CASGTGENQPQHF
TRBJ2-1,TRBV10-3,CAISELRYEQFF
TRBJ2-7,TRBV11-2,CASTPNFYEQYF
TRBJ1-2,TRBV7-3,CASSNRTNYGYTF
TRBJ2-2,TRBV9,CASSVAGTSTGELFF
TRBJ1-4,TRBV5-4,CASSLGGAMDEKLFF
TRBJ1-6,TRBV19,CASSVVGHSSPLHF
TRBJ2-5,TRBV7-8,CASSPLGAGEETQYF
TRBJ1-2,TRBV9,CASSVSQGAGYGYTF
TRBJ1-5,TRBV4-2,CASSKGADNQPQHF
TRBJ1-1,TRBV6-6,CASYDSASEAFF
TRBJ1-2,TRBV28,CASSLSPAEPKVGYTF
TRBJ1-3,TRBV18,CASSQTDSGNTIYF
TRBJ1-1,TRBV9,CASSAGQGYTEAFF